The entry that follows covers one TCR beta chain sequence. No antigen is known for it. This sample is part of a study of radiotherapy plus CTLA-4 blockade in lung cancer. Study at large: Across the patients, objective responses occurred in about 19%, and disease control in roughly 33%.

The CDR3 spans 13 residues. Trimming cost V 4 bases and J 3 bases; bases outside gene matches: 1. Germline CDR1 is SQVTM and CDR2 is ANQGSEA. Regarding the study as a whole: Researchers report tumor-derived TCR clones expanding in blood after radiotherapy plus ipilimumab.

It was focal radiation plus CTLA-4 blockade with ipilimumab that patients with chemo-refractory metastatic non-small-cell lung cancer received. The assay was immunoSEQ multiplex PCR, and TCRdb's table has in-frame clones only and misses some. This sample has tens of thousands of clones, with 60% to 85% found just once. This sequence originates from a human donor with non-small cell lung cancer who had a partial response to radiotherapy plus ipilimumab. Some clones in this sample may be carry-over from other donors' samples. Sequences were derived from peripheral blood, sampled from a patient treated with radiotherapy plus ipilimumab. The chain employs TRBV29-1 and TRBJ1-5; 9 bases match TRBD1. The DNA for the CDR3 is TGCAGCGTTGGGACAGGGGACAATCAGCCCCAGCATTTT. As protein: CSVGTGDNQPQHF.